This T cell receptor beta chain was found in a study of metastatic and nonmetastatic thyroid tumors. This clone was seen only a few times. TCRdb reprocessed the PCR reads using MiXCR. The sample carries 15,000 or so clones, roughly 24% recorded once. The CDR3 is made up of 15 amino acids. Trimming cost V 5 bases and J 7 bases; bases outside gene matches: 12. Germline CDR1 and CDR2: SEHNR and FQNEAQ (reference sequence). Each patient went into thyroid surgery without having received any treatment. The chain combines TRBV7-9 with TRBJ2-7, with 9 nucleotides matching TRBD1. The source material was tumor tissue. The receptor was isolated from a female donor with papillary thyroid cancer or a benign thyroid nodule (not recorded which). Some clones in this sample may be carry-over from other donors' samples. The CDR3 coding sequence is TGTGCCAGCAGCCCAACCGGGACAGGGCTTAGGGAGCAGTACTTC. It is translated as CASSPTGTGLREQYF.